The clone carrying this T cell receptor (beta chain) turned up a few times. What it binds is unknown. Controls came from buffy coats of healthy blood donors. The germline V gene has CDR1 SGHNT and CDR2 YENEEA. CDR3 length: 16 amino acids. V lost 1 base, J lost 5 bases, and 5 bases stayed unmatched. The data were obtained in a study of STAT5B mutations in CD4+ large granular lymphocyte leukemia. Overall study results and limits: No patients shared main leukemic clonotypes, though about 25% appeared at low frequency elsewhere.

Assay: immunoSEQ multiplex PCR; the TCRdb copy retains only in-frame clones and omits some. The sample carries 20,000 to 25,000 clones, 55% to 75% recorded once. Sequenced material: CD4+ T cells from blood buffy coats. This sequence joins TRBV11-3 and TRBJ1-4; 9 bases fit TRBD1. The receptor comes from a human donor in good health. For the CDR3, the DNA is TGTGCCAGCAGCTTAGTTCCGGGACAGGGAAATGAAAAACTGTTTTTT. Amino acids: CASSLVPGQGNEKLFF.